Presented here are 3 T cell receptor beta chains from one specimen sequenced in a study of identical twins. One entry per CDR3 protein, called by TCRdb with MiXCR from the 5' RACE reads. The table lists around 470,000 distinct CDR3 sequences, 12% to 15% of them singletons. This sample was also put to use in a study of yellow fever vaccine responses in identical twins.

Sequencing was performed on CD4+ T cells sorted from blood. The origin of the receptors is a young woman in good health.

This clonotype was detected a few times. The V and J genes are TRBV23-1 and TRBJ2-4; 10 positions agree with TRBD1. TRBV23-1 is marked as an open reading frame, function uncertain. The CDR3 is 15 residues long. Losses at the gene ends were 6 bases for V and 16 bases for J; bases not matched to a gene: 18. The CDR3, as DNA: TGCGCCAGCAGCTACACGGACAGGGGGAAACCTAGGATATACTTC. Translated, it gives CASSYTDRGKPRIYF.

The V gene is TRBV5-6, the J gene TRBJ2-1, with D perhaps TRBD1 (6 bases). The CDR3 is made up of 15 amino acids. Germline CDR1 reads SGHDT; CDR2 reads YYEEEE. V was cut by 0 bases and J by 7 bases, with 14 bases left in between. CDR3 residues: CASSLGRQDSNEQFF. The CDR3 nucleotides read TGTGCCAGCAGCTTGGGGCGACAGGACAGTAATGAGCAGTTCTTC.

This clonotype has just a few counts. The CDR3 protein is CSARAGTKNRDTQYF. Written as DNA, the CDR3 is TGCAGTGCTAGAGCCGGGACGAAAAACAGAGATACGCAGTATTTT. The gene calls are TRBV20-1 and TRBJ2-3; D assignment may be TRBD1 or TRBD2 (5 bases each). The CDR3 runs 15 residues. The V and J ends lost 1 base and 5 bases respectively, with 16 bases between them. The germline V gene encodes CDR1 DFQATT and CDR2 SNEGSKA (reference sequence).